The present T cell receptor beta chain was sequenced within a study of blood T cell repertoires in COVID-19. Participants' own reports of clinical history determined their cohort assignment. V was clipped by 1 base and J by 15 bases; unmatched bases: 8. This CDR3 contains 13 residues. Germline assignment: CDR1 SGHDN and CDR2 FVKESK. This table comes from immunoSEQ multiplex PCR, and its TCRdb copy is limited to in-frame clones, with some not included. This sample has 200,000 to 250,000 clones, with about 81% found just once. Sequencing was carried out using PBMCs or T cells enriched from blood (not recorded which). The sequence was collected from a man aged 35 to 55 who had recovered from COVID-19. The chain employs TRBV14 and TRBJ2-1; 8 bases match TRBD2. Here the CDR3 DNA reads TGTGCCAGCAGCCAAGTCTCTGGAAGCGGGGGGTTCTTC. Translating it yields CASSQVSGSGGFF. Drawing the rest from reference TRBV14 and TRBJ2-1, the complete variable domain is EAGVTQFPSHSVIEKGQTVTLRCDPISGHDNLYWYRRVMGKEIKFLLHFVKESKQDESGMPNNRFLAERTGGTYSTLKVQPAELEDSGVYFCASSQVSGSGGFFGPGTRLTVL.